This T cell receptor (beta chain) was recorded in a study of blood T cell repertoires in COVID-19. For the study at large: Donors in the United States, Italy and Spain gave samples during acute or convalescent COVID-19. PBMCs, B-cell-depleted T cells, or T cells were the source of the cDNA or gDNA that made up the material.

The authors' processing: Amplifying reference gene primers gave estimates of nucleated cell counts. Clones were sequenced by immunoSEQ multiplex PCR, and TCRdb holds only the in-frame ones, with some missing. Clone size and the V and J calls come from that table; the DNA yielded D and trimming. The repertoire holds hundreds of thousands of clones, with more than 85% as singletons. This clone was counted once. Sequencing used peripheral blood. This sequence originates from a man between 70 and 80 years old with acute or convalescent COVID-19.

The CDR3 DNA is TGTGCCAGCGGGGGACAGGGGGATAATTCACCCCTCCACTTT. Protein sequence: CASGGQGDNSPLHF. This chain connects TRBV27 to TRBJ1-6; 11 nucleotides match TRBD1. The germline CDR1 and CDR2 sequences are MNHEY and SMNVEV (reference sequence). The CDR3 contains 14 residues. The J segment lost 5 bases and the V segment lost 8 bases, leaving 2 bases of the junction unmatched.